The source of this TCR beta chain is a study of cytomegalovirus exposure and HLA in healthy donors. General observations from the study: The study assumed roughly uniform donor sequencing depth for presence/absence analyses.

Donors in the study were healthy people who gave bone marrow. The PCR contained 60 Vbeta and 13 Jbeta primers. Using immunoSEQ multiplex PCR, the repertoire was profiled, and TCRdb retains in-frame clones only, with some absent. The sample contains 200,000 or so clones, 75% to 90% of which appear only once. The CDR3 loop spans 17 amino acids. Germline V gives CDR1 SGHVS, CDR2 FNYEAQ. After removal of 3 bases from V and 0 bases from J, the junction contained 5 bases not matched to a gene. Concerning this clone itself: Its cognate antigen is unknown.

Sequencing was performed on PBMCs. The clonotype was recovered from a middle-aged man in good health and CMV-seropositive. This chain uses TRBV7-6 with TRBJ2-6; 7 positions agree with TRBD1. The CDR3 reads CASSFGTALSGANVLTF. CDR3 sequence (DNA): TGTGCCAGCAGCTTTGGGACAGCACTCTCTGGGGCCAACGTCCTGACTTTC.